These 27 T cell receptor beta chains came from one sample sequenced in a study of T cell responses to AZD1222 COVID-19 vaccine. Data came from immunoSEQ multiplex PCR; TCRdb stores just in-frame clones and leaves some out. The sample has approximately 150,000 clones; around 90% are singletons. The sequences come from peripheral blood, collected 28 days after the second AZD1222 dose. The receptor set was obtained from an adult who received the AZD1222 COVID-19 vaccine.

This rearrangement joins TRBV6-5 to TRBJ2-1; TRBD2 aligns across 11 bases. The CDR3 totals 14 residues. Germline V lookup: CDR1 MNHEY, CDR2 SVGAGI. Losses at the gene ends were 6 bases for V and 9 bases for J; bases not matched to a gene: 7. The CDR3: CASRPLAGAVEQFF. CDR3 coding DNA: TGTGCCAGCAGACCACTAGCGGGAGCGGTTGAGCAGTTCTTC.

The V and J genes are TRBV9 and TRBJ2-7; D uncertain. CDR3 length: 14 amino acids. The germline gives CDR1 SGDLS, CDR2 YYNGEE. V lost 2 bases and J 2 bases, leaving 11 bases between the germline ends. CDR3 sequence reads: CASSVTVGTYEQYF. In nucleotides, the CDR3 is TGTGCCAGCAGCGTCACTGTGGGCACCTACGAGCAGTACTTC. Drawing the rest from reference TRBV9 and TRBJ2-7, the complete variable domain is DSGVTQTPKHLITATGQRVTLRCSPRSGDLSVYWYQQSLDQGLQFLIQYYNGEERAKGNILERFSAQQFPDLHSELNLSSLELGDSALYFCASSVTVGTYEQYFGPGTRLTVT.

In DNA, the CDR3 is TGTGCCAGCAGTGACTCTGGGGGTAATGAGCAGTTCTTC. Protein product: CASSDSGGNEQFF. This sequence joins TRBV6-4 and TRBJ2-1; either TRBD1 or TRBD2 may fit D (5 bases each). Trimming stripped 0 bases from V and 7 bases from J, with 7 bases between. There are 13 residues in the CDR3. Germline V CDR1 and CDR2: MRHNA, SNTAGT.

The chain uses TRBV10-3 and TRBJ2-1, with 8 positions matching TRBD2. The CDR3 has 13 residues. From germline, CDR1 is ENHRY and CDR2 SYGVKD. Germline trimming cut 6 bases from V and 10 bases from J; bases unmatched to any gene: 8. This CDR3 is CAISPSGSTEQFF. CDR3 nucleotides: TGTGCCATCAGCCCTAGCGGGTCCACGGAGCAGTTCTTC.

The V and J genes are TRBV5-1 and TRBJ1-2; TRBD1 is a possible D gene (6 bases). The germline V gene encodes CDR1 SGHRS and CDR2 YFSETQ. This CDR3 is 15 amino acids long. V was pared by 0 bases and J by 4 bases, with 13 bases between. The chain's CDR3 is CASSLGSGASYGYTF. The DNA for the CDR3 is TGCGCCAGCAGCTTGGGCTCGGGGGCTAGCTATGGCTACACCTTC.

Comment on this clone: Sequence at one end of the junction differs from germline and may be a read error. This chain links TRBV29-1 with TRBJ1-1, with 7 bases lining up with TRBD1. In germline, CDR1 is SQVTM, CDR2 ANQGSEA. There are 12 residues in the CDR3. The CDR3 is CSANDRAGGVWF. CDR3 DNA sequence: TGCAGCGCTAACGACAGGGCGGGAGGTGTATGGTTT.

This chain links TRBV28 with TRBJ1-4, with a weak D call TRBD1 (6 bases). Trimming took off 2 bases at V and 11 bases at J, with 12 bases between the two ends. Germline CDR1 MDHEN, CDR2 SYDVKM. The CDR3 totals 13 residues. Here the CDR3 DNA reads TGTGCCAGCAGTTTACCTAGGGGGTACAAACTGTTTTTT. This encodes CASSLPRGYKLFF.

The chain joins TRBV2 to TRBJ2-5; 11 nucleotides line up with TRBD2. Per the germline V gene, CDR1 is SNHLY and CDR2 is FYNNEI. Trimming at V came to 9 bases and at J to 2 bases, leaving 5 bases not matched to a gene. This CDR3 spans 14 amino acids. The CDR3 sequence: CASSGGALQETQYF. The CDR3, as DNA: TGTGCCAGTAGCGGGGGGGCCCTTCAAGAGACCCAGTACTTC. Variable domain in full (rest from reference TRBV2 and TRBJ2-5): EPEVTQTPSHQVTQMGQEVILRCVPISNHLYFYWYRQILGQKVEFLVSFYNNEISEKSEIFDDQFSVERPDGSNFTLKIRSTKLEDSAMYFCASSGGALQETQYFGPGTRLLVL.

This clone was counted between two and nine times. The chain is built from TRBV28 and TRBJ1-2; possible D gene TRBD1, 6 bases. The CDR3 has 13 amino acids. Germline-derived CDR1 and CDR2 are MDHEN and SYDVKM. The V end was cut by 10 bases, the J end by 8 bases, with 20 bases between. The CDR3 reads CATTRTTGWGYTF. The CDR3 DNA reads as TGTGCCACCACCCGAACGACAGGATGGGGCTACACCTTC.

This clone was recorded only once. The CDR3 region is CASSYSAPGQGYGYTF. The CDR3 coding sequence is TGTGCCAGCAGTTACTCCGCTCCGGGACAGGGCTATGGCTACACCTTC. The chain joins TRBV6-5 to TRBJ1-2; 9 bases agree with TRBD1. J lost 4 bases, V lost 0 bases, and 6 bases had no gene match. In germline, CDR1 is MNHEY, CDR2 SVGAGI. The CDR3 consists of 16 residues.

The chain recombines TRBV18 with TRBJ2-4; D is perhaps TRBD1 or TRBD2 (5 bases each). Trimming shortened V by 6 bases and J by 6 bases, and 12 bases separated the two germline ends. CDR3 length equals 13 residues. Germline lookup yields CDR1 KGHSH and CDR2 LQKENI. The CDR3 spells CASSPGQLNIQYF. In nucleotides, the CDR3 is TGTGCCAGCTCCCCGGGGCAGCTAAACATTCAGTACTTC.

This chain uses TRBV4-3 with TRBJ2-7, with TRBD2 identical over 7 bases. V gave up 1 base and J gave up 6 bases; unmatched junction bases: 6. The CDR3 contains 14 residues. Germline V gene sequence: CDR1 LGHNA, CDR2 YSLEER. For the CDR3, the DNA is TGCGCCAGCAGCCAAGTATTGGGAGGGTCCGAGCAGTACTTC. This translates into CASSQVLGGSEQYF.

J is TRBJ1-5 and V is TRBV24-1; 8 bases match TRBD1. V trimming: 4 bases; J trimming: 4 bases; junction bases outside the gene matches: 5. The CDR3 totals 15 residues. Per germline, CDR1 KGHDR and CDR2 SFDVKD. The CDR3 DNA sequence: TGTGCCACCAGTGACCGGACAGGGACAAATCAGCCCCAGCATTTT. Translated: CATSDRTGTNQPQHF.

The chain recombines TRBV6-5 with TRBJ1-4; TRBD1 is a possible D gene (6 bases). Germline CDR1 is MNHEY and CDR2 is SVGAGI. The V end lost 0 bases, the J end lost 10 bases, and 18 bases lay between the germline ends. The CDR3 sequence is 16 residues long. DNA of the CDR3: TGTGCCAGCAGTTACTCCCAAGGACAGCGGGATGGAAAACTGTTTTTT. This sequence encodes CASSYSQGQRDGKLFF.

The chain couples TRBV9 to TRBJ2-5, with a tentative D call TRBD1 (5 bases). This CDR3 region has 14 residues. The germline V gene has CDR1 SGDLS and CDR2 YYNGEE. V lost 0 bases to trimming and J lost 4 bases, with 10 bases between them. CDR3: CASSVGDQGETQYF. As DNA, the CDR3 is TGTGCCAGCAGCGTAGGAGACCAGGGAGAGACCCAGTACTTC.

V and J are TRBV28 and TRBJ2-7, with D perhaps matching TRBD2 (7 bases). The CDR3 is made up of 13 amino acids. V lost 11 bases and J 4 bases, leaving 18 bases between the germline ends. Germline CDR1 reads MDHEN; CDR2 reads SYDVKM. The CDR3 DNA sequence: TGTGCCGCCTGGGGAGGGGGTATGTACGAGCAGTACTTC. Its protein product is CAAWGGGMYEQYF. Supplemented by reference TRBV28 and TRBJ2-7, the full variable domain reads DVKVTQSSRYLVKRTGEKVFLECVQDMDHENMFWYRQDPGLGLRLIYFSYDVKMKEKGDIPEGYSVSREKKERFSLILESASTNQTSMYLCAAWGGGMYEQYFGPGTRLTVT.

V usage is TRBV6-6 and J usage is TRBJ1-4; D is unclear. V lost 2 bases and J 10 bases, leaving 17 bases between the germline ends. The CDR3 runs 15 residues. Germline V gene sequence: CDR1 MNHNY, CDR2 SVGAGI (reference sequence). CDR3 DNA: TGTGCCAGCAGTTACCCCTCGGATGAGGAAGGAAAACTGTTTTTT. It yields the protein CASSYPSDEEGKLFF.

The chain employs TRBV19 and TRBJ2-2; 9 nucleotides line up with TRBD2. Germline-derived CDR1 and CDR2 are LNHDA and SQIVND (reference sequence). The CDR3 sequence is 15 residues long. Trimming at V came to 4 bases and at J to 4 bases, leaving 4 bases not matched to a gene. The CDR3 loop reads CASSTPSGVTGELFF. The CDR3 DNA is TGTGCCAGTAGTACGCCTAGCGGGGTCACCGGGGAGCTGTTTTTT. The variable domain in full, completed from reference TRBV19 and TRBJ2-2, reads DGGITQSPKYLFRKEGQNVTLSCEQNLNHDAMYWYRQDPGQGLRLIYYSQIVNDFQKGDIAEGYSVSREKKESFPLTVTSAQKNPTAFYLCASSTPSGVTGELFFGEGSRLTVL.

This clone was observed once. This sequence joins TRBV6-5 and TRBJ2-3, with TRBD2 as a possible D gene (5 bases). The CDR3 extends over 16 amino acids. The V and J ends lost 2 bases and 3 bases respectively, with 15 bases between them. Germline V CDR1 and CDR2: MNHEY, SVGAGI. The CDR3 region is CASSYETTRKTDTQYF. As DNA, the CDR3 is TGTGCCAGCAGTTACGAAACCACTAGAAAGACAGATACGCAGTATTTT.

This clone was counted a single time. J is TRBJ2-1 and V is TRBV10-3, with D uncertain. Trimming took 4 bases from V and 7 from J, leaving 14 bases between them. Germline CDR1 reads ENHRY; CDR2 reads SYGVKD. This CDR3 spans 14 amino acids. In DNA, the CDR3 is TGTGCCATCAGTGCTGCTAATTCGGATAATGAGCAGTTCTTC. Amino acids: CAISAANSDNEQFF.

This clone has only a few counts. This chain links TRBV6-2 or TRBV6-3 with TRBJ1-1; D not certain. This CDR3 has 14 residues. V was clipped by 5 bases and J by 3 bases, with 13 bases between them. Per germline, CDR1 MNHEY and CDR2 SVGEGT. CDR3 nucleotides: TGTGCCAGCAGTAGGCGTACAGTTGACACTGAAGCTTTCTTT. Translating it yields CASSRRTVDTEAFF.

J is TRBJ1-2 and V is TRBV19, with unresolved D. Trimming left V 4 bases short and J 2 bases short, with 17 bases between. This CDR3 has 16 residues. Germline assignment: CDR1 LNHDA and CDR2 SQIVND (reference sequence). Written as DNA, the CDR3 is TGTGCCAGTAGTAGGATCTCCACACTGCCGAACTATGGCTACACCTTC. It yields the protein CASSRISTLPNYGYTF.

This chain uses TRBV3-1 (or the pseudogene TRBV3-2) with TRBJ1-6, with 9 bases that match TRBD1. V trimming: 0 bases; J trimming: 8 bases; junction bases outside the gene matches: 11. The CDR3 has 18 residues. Germline CDR1 LGHDT, CDR2 YNNKEL (reference sequence). Here the CDR3 reads CASSQDRSPGTGYSPLHF. The CDR3 coding sequence is TGTGCCAGCAGCCAAGATCGATCACCGGGGACAGGGTATTCACCCCTCCACTTT.

The chain recombines TRBV5-1 with TRBJ2-3, with 11 bases lining up with TRBD2. Germline CDR1 SGHRS, CDR2 YFSETQ. The trim removed 3 bases at V and 2 bases at J, leaving 5 bases unmatched. The CDR3 has 16 residues. CDR3 sequence (DNA): TGCGCCAGCAGCTCAGCTAGCGGGGGGATCACAGATACGCAGTATTTT. This translates into CASSSASGGITDTQYF.

The chain employs TRBV6-6 and TRBJ1-2, with D hard to call. V was clipped by 2 bases and J by 0 bases, with 7 bases between them. The CDR3 length is 14 residues. CDR1 and CDR2 from the germline V gene are MNHNY and SVGAGI (reference sequence). CDR3 residues: CASSYGGSNYGYTF. CDR3 DNA sequence: TGTGCCAGCAGTTACGGAGGCTCTAACTATGGCTACACCTTC.

The chain recombines TRBV18 with TRBJ2-6, with 8 bases that match TRBD1. Germline CDR1 and CDR2: KGHSH and LQKENI. Trimming removed 3 bases from V and 0 bases from J; junction bases left unmatched: 7. This CDR3 comprises 18 residues. CDR3: CASSPWAGGTSGANVLTF. The CDR3 region has the DNA TGTGCCAGCTCACCTTGGGCAGGGGGCACCTCTGGGGCCAACGTCCTGACTTTC.

V usage is TRBV28 and J usage is TRBJ2-7; 7 bases are shared with TRBD1. CDR3 length: 15 amino acids. V shed 2 bases, J shed 10 bases, and the junction held 14 bases outside the gene matches. CDR1 is MDHEN and CDR2 is SYDVKM in the germline V gene. In nucleotides, the CDR3 is TGTGCCAGCAGTTTACCCGTTTCGACAGGGACCTTTCAGTACTTC. Translation: CASSLPVSTGTFQYF.